This is a list of T cell receptor beta chains from one sample in a study of cytomegalovirus exposure and HLA in healthy donors. Produced via immunoSEQ multiplex PCR; TCRdb's table is partial and in-frame only. The sample includes approximately 79,000 clones, over 70% of them seen just once. Sequencing was done on a sample of PBMCs. The receptors were gathered from a man in his forties or fifties in good health and CMV-seronegative. Both conserved end residues are part of each CDR3. The D gene is left open where the match is weak. Expanded clones get a size class; other rows say once, few or many, or leave the size out.

CDR3,DNA,J,length,D,V,size
CASSKLSGTWPDTQYF,TGTGCCAGCAGTAAACTTAGCGGGACCTGGCCAGATACGCAGTATTTT,TRBJ2-3,16,TRBD2,TRBV6-4,-
CASRGEVYSNQPQHF,TGCGCCAGCAGAGGAGAGGTATATAGCAATCAGCCCCAGCATTTT,TRBJ1-5,15,-,TRBV4-1,-
CASSPIPPGINIQYF,TGTGCCAGCAGTCCCATTCCCCCGGGGATAAACATTCAGTACTTC,TRBJ2-4,15,-,TRBV27,few
CASSTSGQNQETQYF,TGTGCCAGCAGTACCTCCGGACAGAATCAAGAGACCCAGTACTTC,TRBJ2-5,15,-,TRBV28,-
CASSREGTYSGNTIYF,TGCGCCAGCAGTCGAGAGGGGACATACTCTGGAAACACCATATATTTT,TRBJ1-3,16,-,TRBV5-1,-
CSVMTGLSYEQYF,TGCAGCGTTATGACAGGTCTCTCCTACGAGCAGTACTTC,TRBJ2-7,13,-,TRBV29-1,-
CASSHYGTGNSDQPQHF,TGTGCCAGCAGCCATTATGGGACAGGGAATTCCGATCAGCCCCAGCATTTT,TRBJ1-5,17,TRBD1,TRBV4-2,-
CASSLGGGSTVYEQFF,TGCGCCAGCAGCTTGGGTGGCGGGAGTACTGTCTATGAGCAGTTCTTC,TRBJ2-1,16,TRBD2,TRBV5-1,-
CSVRTADQPQHF,TGCAGCGTTAGGACAGCAGATCAGCCCCAGCATTTT,TRBJ1-5,12,-,TRBV29-1,-
CASSTSVRMRVNYGYTF,TGTGCCAGTAGTACCTCCGTTAGGATGAGGGTTAACTATGGCTACACCTTC,TRBJ1-2,17,-,TRBV19,-
CVSSQVGKGAGGLATQYF,TGTGTCAGCAGCCAAGTGGGCAAAGGAGCGGGAGGGCTTGCTACGCAGTATTTT,TRBJ2-3,18,TRBD2,TRBV4-2,-
CASSQVTRSSGLTEAFF,TGCGCCAGCAGCCAAGTCACCCGCTCCAGTGGGCTGACTGAAGCTTTCTTT,TRBJ1-1,17,-,TRBV4-1,once
CASSQDKLYNEQFF,TGTGCCAGCAGCCAAGATAAGCTCTACAATGAGCAGTTCTTC,TRBJ2-1,14,-,TRBV4-2,-
CASSPINSKPEQYF,TGCGCCAGCAGCCCGATTAACAGCAAGCCAGAGCAGTACTTC,TRBJ2-7,14,-,TRBV5-1,-
CASSYPPYRNLDSNQPQHF,TGTGCCAGTAGTTACCCCCCTTACAGAAACTTAGATAGCAATCAGCCCCAGCATTTT,TRBJ1-5,19,-,TRBV19,-
CASSSGTASGANGLTF,TGTGCCAGCAGTTCGGGGACAGCCTCTGGGGCCAACGGCCTGACTTTC,TRBJ2-6,16,TRBD1,TRBV28,-
CASSWTASSYNSPLHF,TGTGCCAGCAGTTGGACAGCCAGCTCCTATAATTCACCCCTCCACTTT,TRBJ1-6,16,-,TRBV2,-
CAISEQGSNYGYTF,TGTGCCATCAGTGAGCAGGGATCTAACTATGGCTACACCTTC,TRBJ1-2,14,-,TRBV10-3,-
CASSLENQANGELFF,TGTGCCAGCAGCTTGGAAAATCAGGCAAACGGGGAGCTGTTTTTT,TRBJ2-2,15,-,TRBV5-8,-
CASSLALAGGPQETQYF,TGCGCCAGCAGCTTGGCCCTAGCGGGAGGGCCACAAGAGACCCAGTACTTC,TRBJ2-5,17,TRBD2,TRBV5-1,-
CASGLSGVSYEQYF,TGTGCTAGTGGTTTGTCGGGGGTTTCCTACGAGCAGTACTTC,TRBJ2-7,14,-,TRBV12-5,-
CASSIIQGMGGYTF,TGTGCCAGTAGTATCATACAGGGAATGGGCGGCTACACCTTC,TRBJ1-2,14,-,TRBV19,-
CASSIEGGRRTEAFF,TGTGCCAGTAGTATAGAGGGAGGGAGAAGGACTGAAGCTTTCTTT,TRBJ1-1,15,-,TRBV19,-
CASSLNPGQATQYF,TGTGCCAGCAGTTTAAACCCCGGACAGGCTACGCAGTATTTT,TRBJ2-3,14,TRBD1,TRBV27,-
CASRERVDTQYF,TGTGCCAGCAGAGAAAGAGTCGATACGCAGTATTTT,TRBJ2-3,12,-,TRBV28,-
CASSSPFQRGRAGQYF,TGTGCCAGCAGTTCCCCTTTTCAGCGGGGCAGGGCTGGGCAGTATTTT,TRBJ2-3,16,TRBD2,TRBV28,-
CASSVVPSADTQYF,TGTGCCAGCAGCGTAGTCCCTAGCGCGGATACGCAGTATTTT,TRBJ2-3,14,-,TRBV9,-
CASTGQGRTDTQYF,TGTGCCAGCACCGGACAGGGGCGCACAGATACGCAGTATTTT,TRBJ2-3,14,TRBD1,TRBV18,-
CASSFPGITDTQYF,TGCGCCAGCAGCTTCCCGGGAATCACAGATACGCAGTATTTT,TRBJ2-3,14,-,TRBV5-1,-
CASSLSRRGNTIYF,TGTGCCAGCAGCTTAAGCCGGAGGGGAAACACCATATATTTT,TRBJ1-3,14,-,TRBV11-2,-
CASSPTLLREVSYEQYF,TGTGCCAGCAGTCCTACCCTCTTGCGGGAGGTAAGCTACGAGCAGTACTTC,TRBJ2-7,17,TRBD2,TRBV28,-
CASSLHFEDNEQFF,TGCGCCAGCAGCTTGCACTTCGAAGACAATGAGCAGTTCTTC,TRBJ2-1,14,-,TRBV5-1,-
CASSRDRELYEQYF,TGTGCCAGTAGTAGGGACAGGGAGCTCTACGAGCAGTACTTC,TRBJ2-7,14,TRBD1,TRBV19,-
CASRLGGEVNEKLFF,TGTGCCAGCAGGCTTGGGGGGGAAGTAAATGAAAAACTGTTTTTT,TRBJ1-4,15,-,TRBV7-9,-
CASSLEGRASSVGYTF,TGTGCCAGCAGTTTGGAGGGCAGGGCATCCTCTGTTGGCTACACCTTC,TRBJ1-2,16,-,TRBV27,once
CASSPRGQGYQPQHF,TGTGCCAGCAGCCCGCGGGGACAGGGCTATCAGCCCCAGCATTTT,TRBJ1-5,15,TRBD1,TRBV7-6,-
CASTKEGYNEQFF,TGTGCCAGCACTAAGGAGGGGTACAATGAGCAGTTCTTC,TRBJ2-1,13,-,TRBV27,-
CASSYYTGTISTGELFF,TGTGCCAGCAGCTATTATACCGGGACAATAAGCACCGGGGAGCTGTTTTTT,TRBJ2-2,17,-,TRBV5-8,-
CARSLLGQGPNQPQHF,TGTGCCAGAAGCTTGTTAGGACAAGGACCAAATCAGCCCCAGCATTTT,TRBJ1-5,16,-,TRBV5-3,few
CASKASGRTDTQYF,TGCGCCAGCAAGGCTAGCGGACGCACAGATACGCAGTATTTT,TRBJ2-3,14,TRBD2,TRBV10-1,-
CASSLVSRPSSYNEQFF,TGTGCCAGCAGCTTAGTGTCAAGACCTAGCTCCTACAATGAGCAGTTCTTC,TRBJ2-1,17,-,TRBV11-2,few
CASSAVGVPTYEQYF,TGTGCCAGCAGCGCGGTAGGCGTTCCTACCTACGAGCAGTACTTC,TRBJ2-7,15,-,TRBV7-8,few
CASSGGGAGLSYEQYF,TGTGCCAGCAGTGGAGGGGGCGCCGGTCTTTCCTACGAGCAGTACTTC,TRBJ2-7,16,-,TRBV28,-
CASSLTSGDWHF,TGTGCCAGTAGCCTGACTAGCGGGGATTGGCATTTT,TRBJ2-3,12,TRBD2,TRBV19,-
CASSPRTQGGYEQYF,TGTGCCAGCAGCCCTAGGACCCAGGGGGGTTACGAGCAGTACTTC,TRBJ2-7,15,-,TRBV4-2,-
CASSSLAGGPNEQFF,TGCGCCAGCAGCTCACTAGCGGGAGGGCCTAATGAGCAGTTCTTC,TRBJ2-1,15,TRBD2,TRBV5-1,-
CTSSQATGCGDEQYF,TGCACCAGCAGCCAAGCTACGGGGTGTGGGGACGAGCAGTACTTC,TRBJ2-7,15,-,TRBV1,few
CASSYPRGKARGYTF,TGTGCCAGCAGTTACCCCAGGGGGAAGGCTAGGGGCTACACCTTC,TRBJ1-2,15,TRBD1,TRBV6-5,-
CASSSTRTGVSNQPQHF,TGTGCCAGCAGTTCAACCCGGACAGGGGTTAGCAATCAGCCCCAGCATTTT,TRBJ1-5,17,TRBD1,TRBV28,-
CASSLDRAASQITEAFF,TGTGCCAGCAGCTTAGACAGGGCAGCATCGCAGATCACTGAAGCTTTCTTT,TRBJ1-1,17,-,TRBV7-9,-
CASGLGQGEAFF,TGTGCTAGTGGTTTGGGACAGGGTGAAGCTTTCTTT,TRBJ1-1,12,TRBD1,TRBV12-5,-